The source of this TCR beta chain is a study of blood T cell repertoires in COVID-19 (dated by TCRdb to the early 2020s). About the full investigation: The collaborator samples originated in the United States, Italy and Spain and spanned the acute and convalescent phases of COVID-19. The material from the prospective study consisted of cDNA or gDNA derived from T cells, B-cell-depleted T cells, or PBMCs. The dataset comprised deeply sampled blood TCRbeta repertoires from subjects exposed to, actively infected with, or recovered from COVID-19. A freely available public database, intended as a resource for researchers studying the immune response to SARS-CoV-2, is where the repertoires were released. Samples came from the ongoing ImmuneRACE study (first 160 participants) plus 1,254 subjects from 6 global collaborators. Nearly every sample came with metadata listing a de-identified subject ID, COVID-19 status, age in years and sex. Where available, HLA class I and class II types were taken from metadata supplied by the sample provider and were not determined by assay-based typing.

TCRbeta CDR3 regions were amplified from genomic DNA by means of the immunoSEQ Assay, a bias-controlled multiplex PCR. For the original study's pipeline: Within the assay, amplification of reference gene primers was used to estimate how many nucleated cells each sample contained. To quantify the absolute abundance of each unique TCRbeta CDR3 rearrangement, sequence reads were collapsed and filtered. For each sample, productive Simpson clonality was calculated as the square root of Simpson's diversity index across productive rearrangements. Here the immuneACCESS table is served through TCRdb, limited to in-frame sequences with V and J called. Missing clones are a known gap in these copies; in checked studies unresolved V genes cover under half, and the rest lacks a known reason. D and trimming were read from the DNA, whereas the V and J calls and clone size are those reported in that table. The sample data list fewer than 250,000 clones, and about 86% of these were observed just once. In total, the top ten clones hold around 10% of the sample.

Notes on this clone: No antigen is known for it. No per-base quality is available; no much larger clone lies one base away.

Findings and caveats that apply to the study as a whole: The amount of clinical and demographic metadata varied by source and participant and was provided uncurated.

From a lookup of the germline V gene (reference sequence), CDR1 and CDR2 are LNHDA and SQIVND. From cysteine to phenylalanine, the CDR3 is 14 amino acids long. Just the 42-base CDR3 DNA is kept, in frame starting at base 1. Trimming removed 5 bases from V and 3 bases from J; the gene matches leave 4 bases unexplained. Participants in the prospective study were aged about 18 to 100 years, lived in under 30 United States geographic areas, and enrolled through a virtual design. In the prospective study, cohorts were assigned on the basis of participant-reported clinical history obtained from a screening survey and a study questionnaire. In the prospective study, mobile phlebotomists collected whole blood, serum and a nasopharyngeal or oropharyngeal swab from each participant. Prospective study participants could optionally give additional blood draws and questionnaires over a 2-month period. Before DNA extraction, blood samples from the prospective study were shipped at room temperature or frozen.

Sequencing input: PBMCs or T cells enriched from blood (not recorded which). The sequence links TRBV19 to TRBJ1-5; the junction holds 7 bases that match TRBD1. This clonotype was sampled from a woman aged 50 to 60 with acute COVID-19. The CDR3 protein is CASSVTGPNQPQHF. The DNA sequence is as follows: TGTGCCAGTAGTGTGACAGGGCCCAATCAGCCCCAGCATTTT.